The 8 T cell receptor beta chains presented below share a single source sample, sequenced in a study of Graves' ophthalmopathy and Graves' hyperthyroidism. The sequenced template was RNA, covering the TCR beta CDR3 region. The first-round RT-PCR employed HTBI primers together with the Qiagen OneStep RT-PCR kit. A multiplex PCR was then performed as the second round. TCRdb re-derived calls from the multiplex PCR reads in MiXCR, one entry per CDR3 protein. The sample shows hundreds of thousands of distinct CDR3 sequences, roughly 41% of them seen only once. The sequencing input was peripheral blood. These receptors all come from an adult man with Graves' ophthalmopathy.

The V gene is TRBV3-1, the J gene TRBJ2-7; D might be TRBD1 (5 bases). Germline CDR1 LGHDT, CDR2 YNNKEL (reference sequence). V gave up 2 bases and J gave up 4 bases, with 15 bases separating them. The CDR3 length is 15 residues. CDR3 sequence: CASSQQPGPIYEQYF. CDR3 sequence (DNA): TGTGCCAGCAGCCAACAGCCAGGGCCTATTTACGAGCAGTACTTC.

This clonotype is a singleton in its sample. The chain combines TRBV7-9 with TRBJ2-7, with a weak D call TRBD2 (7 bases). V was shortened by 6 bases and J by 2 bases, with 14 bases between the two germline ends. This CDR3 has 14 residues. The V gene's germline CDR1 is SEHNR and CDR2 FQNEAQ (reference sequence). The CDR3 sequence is CASSRGGGTYEQYF. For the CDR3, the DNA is TGTGCCAGCAGTAGGGGGGGGGGCACCTACGAGCAGTACTTC.

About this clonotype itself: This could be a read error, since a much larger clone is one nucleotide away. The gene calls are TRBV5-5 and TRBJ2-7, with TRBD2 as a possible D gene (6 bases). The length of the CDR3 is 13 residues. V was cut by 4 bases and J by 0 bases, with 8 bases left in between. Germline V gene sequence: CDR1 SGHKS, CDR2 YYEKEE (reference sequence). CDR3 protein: CASSRESSYEQYF. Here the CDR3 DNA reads TGTGCCAGCAGCCGGGAGAGCTCCTACGAGCAGTACTTC.

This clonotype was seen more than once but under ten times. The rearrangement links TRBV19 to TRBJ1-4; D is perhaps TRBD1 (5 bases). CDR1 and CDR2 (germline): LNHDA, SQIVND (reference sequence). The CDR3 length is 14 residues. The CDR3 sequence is CVTSGGATNEKLFF. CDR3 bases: TGTGTCACAAGCGGGGGGGCAACTAATGAAAAACTGTTTTTT.

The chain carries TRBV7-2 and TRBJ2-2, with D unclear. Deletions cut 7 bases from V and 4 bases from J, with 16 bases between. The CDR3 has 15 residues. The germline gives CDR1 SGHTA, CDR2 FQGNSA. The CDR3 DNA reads TGTGCCAGCACCGAGCTTTGGTCCTCCACCGGGGAGCTGTTTTTT. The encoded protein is CASTELWSSTGELFF.

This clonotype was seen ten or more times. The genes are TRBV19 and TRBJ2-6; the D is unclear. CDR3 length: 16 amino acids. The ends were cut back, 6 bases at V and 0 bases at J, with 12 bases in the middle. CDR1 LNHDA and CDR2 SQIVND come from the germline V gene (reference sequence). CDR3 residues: CASRDKYFSGANVLTF. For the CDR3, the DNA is TGTGCCAGTAGAGACAAATACTTCTCTGGGGCCAACGTCCTGACTTTC. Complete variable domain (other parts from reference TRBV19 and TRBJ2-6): DGGITQSPKYLFRKEGQNVTLSCEQNLNHDAMYWYRQDPGQGLRLIYYSQIVNDFQKGDIAEGYSVSREKKESFPLTVTSAQKNPTAFYLCASRDKYFSGANVLTFGAGSRLTVL.

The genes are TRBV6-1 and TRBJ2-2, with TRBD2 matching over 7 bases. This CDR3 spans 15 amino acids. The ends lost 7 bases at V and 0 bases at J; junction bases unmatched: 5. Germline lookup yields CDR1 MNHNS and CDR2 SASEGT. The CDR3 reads CASIRLAANTGELFF. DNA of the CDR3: TGTGCCAGCATAAGACTAGCTGCGAACACCGGGGAGCTGTTTTTT.

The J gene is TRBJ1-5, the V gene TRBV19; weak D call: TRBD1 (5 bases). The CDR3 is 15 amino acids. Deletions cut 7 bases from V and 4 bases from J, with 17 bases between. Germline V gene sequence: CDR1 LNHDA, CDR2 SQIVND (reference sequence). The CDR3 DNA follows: TGTGCCAGTACCCCGGGGGAGGGCCCGAATCAGCCCCAGCATTTT. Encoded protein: CASTPGEGPNQPQHF.